This TCR beta chain was retrieved from a study of CXCR3-negative and CXCR3-positive naive CD8 T cells. Regarding the study as a whole: Naive CXCR3-positive and CXCR3-negative cells shared similar TRBV-TRBJ usage, unlike memory cells. Both naive subsets had comparably high diversity; memory CD8+ cells much lower. Expression of CXCR3 was partially reduced after cryopreservation, and fresh PBMCs were used in most assays. CXCR3-positive naive cells had more hydrophobic TRB CDR3s than CXCR3-negative naive cells.

Concerning this clonotype itself: Antigen unknown.

UMI-labeled TRB cDNA libraries were prepared by 5' RACE. TCRdb reanalyzed the 5' RACE reads and collapses them to one entry per CDR3 protein, without DNA. Recorded here are 100,000 to 150,000 distinct CDR3 sequences; the top ten clones represent approximately 0.3%. The V gene's germline CDR1 is LNHNV and CDR2 YYDKDF (reference sequence). CDR3 length equals 15 residues. Sequencing was performed on naive CXCR3- CD8+ T cells from blood. Subset given: CD45RO-CCR7+CD27+CD95- naive CD8+ T cells lacking CXCR3 (TNR3-). The chain recombines TRBV15 with TRBJ2-1; absent DNA, TCRdb's TRBD2 call cannot be checked. The clonotype comes from a human donor in good health. Some clones in this sample may be carry-over from other donors' samples. The CDR3: CATSTSRSSYNEQFF.